This T cell receptor (beta chain) emerged from a study of T cells in localized non-small cell lung cancer (dated by TCRdb to 2018 to 2020). Notes on the research overall: Comparing tumors with uninvolved tumor-adjacent lungs, the study looked at the T cell repertoires of a few hundred patients with early-stage NSCLC. The cohort comprised some 220 treatment-naïve NSCLC patients with resected, localized lung tumors. NSCLC patients had a mean age of roughly 64 years, and fewer than 150 were male and over 85 female. Overall results and qualifications from the work: Multi-region tumor sequencing was not performed, so intratumor heterogeneity could not be excluded. Higher T cell density in blood was associated with longer overall survival, whereas higher clonality in adjacent lung was associated with shorter survival. The highest T cell clonality was observed in uninvolved tumor-adjacent lung, where clonality exceeded that of tumor, suggesting that antigenic responses were more focused in uninvolved tumor-adjacent lung. Because the study design was exploratory, TCR variables were selected using unadjusted p-values without false-discovery rate correction. A median of roughly 58 of the top 100 tumor clones were detected in paired uninvolved adjacent lung, and 28 of these tumor clones were also found among the top 100 clones of the paired uninvolved adjacent lung.

At diagnosis, tumor, uninvolved tumor-adjacent lung and peripheral blood were collected and then preserved as a mix of FFPE and fresh-frozen material. For TCR repertoire profiling, blood samples were analyzed as peripheral blood mononuclear cells. A note on this clone: Which antigen it targets is not known. Base qualities are not at hand, and no much larger clone is one base apart.

The CDR3 has 15 amino acids, counting the end cysteine and phenylalanine. This entry keeps only the CDR3 DNA: 45 bases, framed from base 1. Relative to germline, V is missing 4 bases and J is missing 5 bases, with 10 bases of the junction outside any gene match. For CDR1 and CDR2, the germline V gene lists SGHRS and YFSETQ. TCR beta CDR3 regions were sequenced from DNA using the immunoSEQ Assay. Per the original workflow: To compute T cell density, TCR beta template counts were normalized to usable DNA, which was estimated by amplifying housekeeping genes. Using the preseqR package, richness was estimated by extrapolating to 120,000 templates for tissue samples and 400,000 templates for PBMC samples. Clonality was defined as one minus Pielou's evenness. To identify tissue-enriched TCRs, differential abundance testing was run on productive amino-acid clonotypes with a minimum total count of 5 and an alpha of 0.1. The Jaccard Index and the Morisita Overlap Index were used to measure how much the repertoires overlapped between compartments. GLIPH clustered TCR beta CDR3s with public tetramer-defined viral CDR3s; viral motifs required at least three viral sequences plus V-gene enrichment. TCRdb took over this immuneACCESS table, retaining in-frame rearrangements with V and J assigned. Such tables are incomplete; in checked studies, under half of the missing clones stem from an unresolved V gene, and the remainder is unexplained. Clone size and the V and J calls come from that table; the DNA yielded D and trimming. This sample comprises fewer than 20,000 clones, 89% of them detected only once. The ten largest clones add up to more than 7.5% of the sample.

The V gene is TRBV5-1 and the J gene is TRBJ2-7; TRBD2 matches 9 bases in the middle. The origin of this receptor is a man aged 35-69 years with stage I lung adenocarcinoma. Sequencing was performed on peripheral blood, taken before any cancer treatment. The DNA reads TGCGCCAGCAGCGTCGTAGCGGGAGCATGGAACGAGCAGTACTTC. It codes for CASSVVAGAWNEQYF.